The rows below give T cell receptor beta chains drawn from one sample of a study of blood T cell repertoires in COVID-19. Profiling relied on immunoSEQ multiplex PCR, and the TCRdb table lists in-frame clones only, not all of them. The repertoire holds 140,000 or so clones, about 76% seen once, with over 8% in the top ten. The specimen was peripheral blood. The source of these receptors is a human donor in a cohort sampled during active COVID-19. Both conserved end residues are part of each CDR3. A D gene is named only where the DNA matches it firmly. Clone size is shown for a subset of rows, as once, few, many or a class of expanded clone.

abundance: NA; v_gene: TRBV5-1; d_gene: TRBD1; j_gene: TRBJ1-6; CDR3aa: CASSLGQGYNSPLHF; CDR3nt: TGCGCCAGCAGCTTGGGACAGGGATATAATTCACCCCTCCACTTT
abundance: NA; v_gene: TRBV5-1; d_gene: TRBD1; j_gene: TRBJ2-7; CDR3aa: CASSLGWTGNYEQYF; CDR3nt: TGCGCCAGCAGCTTGGGGTGGACAGGTAACTACGAGCAGTACTTC
abundance: NA; v_gene: TRBV7-2; d_gene: NA; j_gene: TRBJ2-3; CDR3aa: CASSLGAGRLDTQYF; CDR3nt: TGTGCCAGCAGCTTAGGCGCCGGGAGATTAGATACGCAGTATTTT
abundance: NA; v_gene: TRBV4-1; d_gene: TRBD1; j_gene: TRBJ1-5; CDR3aa: CASSQATGQGFQPQHF; CDR3nt: TGCGCCAGCAGCCAAGCTACGGGACAGGGGTTTCAGCCCCAGCATTTT
abundance: once; v_gene: TRBV28; d_gene: TRBD2; j_gene: TRBJ2-1; CDR3aa: CASSPGTSGSYEQFF; CDR3nt: TGTGCCAGCAGTCCCGGGACTAGCGGGAGCTATGAGCAGTTCTTC
abundance: NA; v_gene: TRBV10-3; d_gene: TRBD1; j_gene: TRBJ1-1; CDR3aa: CAISGGDRENTEAFF; CDR3nt: TGTGCCATCAGTGGCGGGGACAGAGAAAACACTGAAGCTTTCTTT
abundance: few; v_gene: TRBV7-2; d_gene: TRBD2; j_gene: TRBJ2-5; CDR3aa: CASSSPGGDKETQYF; CDR3nt: TGTGCCAGCAGCTCCCCGGGGGGGGACAAGGAGACCCAGTACTTC
abundance: NA; v_gene: TRBV5-1; d_gene: TRBD2; j_gene: TRBJ2-1; CDR3aa: CASSLAGGPINEQFF; CDR3nt: TGCGCCAGCAGCTTGGCGGGAGGGCCAATTAACGAGCAGTTCTTC
abundance: NA; v_gene: TRBV28; d_gene: TRBD1; j_gene: TRBJ1-4; CDR3aa: CASRPDRGRAEKLFF; CDR3nt: TGTGCCAGCAGGCCCGACAGGGGGCGTGCTGAAAAACTGTTTTTT
abundance: NA; v_gene: TRBV18; d_gene: TRBD1; j_gene: TRBJ2-7; CDR3aa: CASSPGITGAYEQYF; CDR3nt: TGTGCCAGCTCACCTGGGATAACAGGGGCCTACGAGCAGTACTTC
abundance: few; v_gene: TRBV21-1; d_gene: NA; j_gene: TRBJ2-7; CDR3aa: CASSSWRRAAFYEQYF; CDR3nt: TGTGCCAGCAGCTCTTGGAGGAGGGCTGCCTTCTACGAGCAGTACTTC
abundance: NA; v_gene: TRBV5-1; d_gene: NA; j_gene: TRBJ1-2; CDR3aa: CASSEAQQTGNYGYTF; CDR3nt: TGCGCCAGCAGCGAGGCCCAACAGACAGGAAACTATGGCTACACCTTC
abundance: few; v_gene: TRBV3-1/TRBV3-2; d_gene: TRBD1; j_gene: TRBJ1-2; CDR3aa: CASSPQGASYGYTF; CDR3nt: TGTGCCAGCAGCCCACAGGGGGCCAGCTATGGCTACACCTTC
abundance: NA; v_gene: TRBV28; d_gene: NA; j_gene: TRBJ2-7; CDR3aa: CASSLKTDYEQYF; CDR3nt: TGTGCCAGCAGTTTGAAGACAGACTACGAGCAGTACTTC
abundance: few; v_gene: TRBV3-1/TRBV3-2; d_gene: NA; j_gene: TRBJ1-1; CDR3aa: CASSQDQQMNTEAFF; CDR3nt: TGTGCCAGCAGCCAAGATCAACAGATGAACACTGAAGCTTTCTTT
abundance: NA; v_gene: TRBV25-1; d_gene: TRBD2; j_gene: TRBJ2-1; CDR3aa: CASSASSGRGTYNEQFF; CDR3nt: TGTGCCAGCAGTGCCTCTAGCGGGAGGGGGACCTACAATGAGCAGTTCTTC
abundance: once; v_gene: TRBV5-6; d_gene: TRBD2; j_gene: TRBJ2-1; CDR3aa: CASSWGLAGFYNEQFF; CDR3nt: TGTGCCAGCAGCTGGGGACTAGCGGGATTCTACAATGAGCAGTTCTTC
abundance: few; v_gene: TRBV4-1; d_gene: NA; j_gene: TRBJ1-1; CDR3aa: CASSRTDLNTEAFF; CDR3nt: TGCGCCAGCAGCCGGACAGACTTAAACACTGAAGCTTTCTTT
abundance: NA; v_gene: TRBV27; d_gene: NA; j_gene: TRBJ2-7; CDR3aa: CASSLRGHEQYF; CDR3nt: TGTGCCAGCAGTTTAAGAGGGCACGAGCAGTACTTC
abundance: NA; v_gene: TRBV3-1/TRBV3-2; d_gene: TRBD2; j_gene: TRBJ2-7; CDR3aa: CASSHYSGRLDEQYF; CDR3nt: TGTGCCAGCAGCCACTATAGCGGGAGACTGGACGAGCAGTACTTC
abundance: NA; v_gene: TRBV4-3; d_gene: NA; j_gene: TRBJ2-7; CDR3aa: CASSPQARSEQYF; CDR3nt: TGCGCCAGCAGCCCCCAGGCCCGCTCCGAGCAGTACTTC
abundance: NA; v_gene: TRBV6-6; d_gene: TRBD2; j_gene: TRBJ2-7; CDR3aa: CASSYSVLAGYEQYF; CDR3nt: TGTGCCAGCAGTTACTCGGTACTAGCGGGGTACGAGCAGTACTTC